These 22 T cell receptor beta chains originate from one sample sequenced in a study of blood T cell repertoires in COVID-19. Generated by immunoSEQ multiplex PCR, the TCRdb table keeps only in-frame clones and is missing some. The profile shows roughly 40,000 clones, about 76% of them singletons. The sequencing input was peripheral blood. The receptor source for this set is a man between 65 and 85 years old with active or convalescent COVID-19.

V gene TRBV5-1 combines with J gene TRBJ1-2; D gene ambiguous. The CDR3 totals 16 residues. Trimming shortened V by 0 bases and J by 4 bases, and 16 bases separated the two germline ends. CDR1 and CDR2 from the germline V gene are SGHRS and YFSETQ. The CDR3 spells CASSLDPNRYSYGYTF. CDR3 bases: TGCGCCAGCAGCTTGGATCCTAATCGCTACTCCTATGGCTACACCTTC.

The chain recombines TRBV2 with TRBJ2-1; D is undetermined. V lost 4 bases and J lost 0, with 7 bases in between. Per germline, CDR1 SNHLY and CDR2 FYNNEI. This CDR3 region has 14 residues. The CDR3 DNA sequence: TGTGCCAGCAGTGTGGGCAACTCCTACAATGAGCAGTTCTTC. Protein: CASSVGNSYNEQFF. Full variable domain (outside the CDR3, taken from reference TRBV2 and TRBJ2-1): EPEVTQTPSHQVTQMGQEVILRCVPISNHLYFYWYRQILGQKVEFLVSFYNNEISEKSEIFDDQFSVERPDGSNFTLKIRSTKLEDSAMYFCASSVGNSYNEQFFGPGTRLTVL.

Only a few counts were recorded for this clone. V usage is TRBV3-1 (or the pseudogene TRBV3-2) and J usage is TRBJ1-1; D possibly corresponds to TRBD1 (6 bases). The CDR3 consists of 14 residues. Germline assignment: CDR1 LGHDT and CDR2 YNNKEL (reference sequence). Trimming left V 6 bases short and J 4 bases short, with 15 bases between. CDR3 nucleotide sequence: TGTGCCAGCAGGGACCCTAGGGGGTTCACTGAAGCTTTCTTT. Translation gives CASRDPRGFTEAFF.

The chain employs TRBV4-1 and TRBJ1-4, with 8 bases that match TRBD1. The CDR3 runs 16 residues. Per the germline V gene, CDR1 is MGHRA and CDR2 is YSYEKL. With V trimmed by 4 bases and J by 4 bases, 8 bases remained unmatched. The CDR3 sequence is CASSLQGGPDNEKLFF. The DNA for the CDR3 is TGCGCCAGCAGCCTACAGGGGGGGCCGGATAATGAAAAACTGTTTTTT.

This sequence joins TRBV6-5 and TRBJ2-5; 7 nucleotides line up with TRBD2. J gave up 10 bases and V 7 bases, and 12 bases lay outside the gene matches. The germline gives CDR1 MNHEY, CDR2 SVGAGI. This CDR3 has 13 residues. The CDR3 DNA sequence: TGTGCCAGCAAAAAGGGCGGGGGATGGGACCAGTACTTC. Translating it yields CASKKGGGWDQYF.

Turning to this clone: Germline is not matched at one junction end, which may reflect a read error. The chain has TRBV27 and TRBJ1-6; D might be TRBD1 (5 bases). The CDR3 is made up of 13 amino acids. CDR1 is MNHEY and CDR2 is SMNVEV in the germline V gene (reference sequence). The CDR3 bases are TGTGCCACTATGACTAGAGGTGGGGGTCCTACCTTCTTT. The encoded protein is CATMTRGGGPTFF.

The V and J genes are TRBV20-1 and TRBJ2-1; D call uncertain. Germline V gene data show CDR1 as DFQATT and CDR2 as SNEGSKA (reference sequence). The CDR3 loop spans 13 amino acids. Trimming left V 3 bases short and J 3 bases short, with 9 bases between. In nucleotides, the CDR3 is TGCAGTGCTAGTCAAGGAGACTACAATGAGCAGTTCTTC. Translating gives CSASQGDYNEQFF.

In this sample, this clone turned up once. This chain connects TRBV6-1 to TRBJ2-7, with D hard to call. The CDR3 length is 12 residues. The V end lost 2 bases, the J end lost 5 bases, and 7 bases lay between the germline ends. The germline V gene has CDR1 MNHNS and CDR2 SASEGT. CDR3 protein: CASSEISDEQYF. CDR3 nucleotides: TGTGCCAGCAGTGAAATCTCTGACGAGCAGTACTTC.

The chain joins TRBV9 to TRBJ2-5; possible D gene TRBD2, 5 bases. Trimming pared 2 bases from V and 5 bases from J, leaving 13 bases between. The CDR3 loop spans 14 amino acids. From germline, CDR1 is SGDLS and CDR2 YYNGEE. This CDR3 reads CASSVRGIEETQYF. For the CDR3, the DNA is TGTGCCAGCAGCGTCCGAGGGATAGAGGAGACCCAGTACTTC. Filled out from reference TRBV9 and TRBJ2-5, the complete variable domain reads DSGVTQTPKHLITATGQRVTLRCSPRSGDLSVYWYQQSLDQGLQFLIQYYNGEERAKGNILERFSAQQFPDLHSELNLSSLELGDSALYFCASSVRGIEETQYFGPGTRLLVL.

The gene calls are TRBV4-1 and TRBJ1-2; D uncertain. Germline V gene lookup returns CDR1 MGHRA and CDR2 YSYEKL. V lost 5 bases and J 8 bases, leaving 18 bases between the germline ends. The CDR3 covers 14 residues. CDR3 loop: CASSITTGIYGYTF. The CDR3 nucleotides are TGCGCCAGCAGCATAACGACCGGGATTTACGGCTACACCTTC.

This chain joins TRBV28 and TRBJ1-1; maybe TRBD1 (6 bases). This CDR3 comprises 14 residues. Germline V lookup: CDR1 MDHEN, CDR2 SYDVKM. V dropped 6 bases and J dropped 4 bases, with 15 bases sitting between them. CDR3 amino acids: CASSPRGGPTEAFF. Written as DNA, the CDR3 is TGTGCCAGCAGCCCACGGGGGGGGCCCACTGAAGCTTTCTTT.

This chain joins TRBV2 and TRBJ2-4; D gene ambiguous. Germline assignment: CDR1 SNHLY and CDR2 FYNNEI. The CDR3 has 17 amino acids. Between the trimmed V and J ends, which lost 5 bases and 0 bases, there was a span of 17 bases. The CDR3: CASSIGFTALAKNIQYF. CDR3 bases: TGTGCCAGCAGTATTGGTTTTACTGCACTAGCCAAAAACATTCAGTACTTC. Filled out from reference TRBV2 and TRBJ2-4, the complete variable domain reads EPEVTQTPSHQVTQMGQEVILRCVPISNHLYFYWYRQILGQKVEFLVSFYNNEISEKSEIFDDQFSVERPDGSNFTLKIRSTKLEDSAMYFCASSIGFTALAKNIQYFGAGTRLSVL.

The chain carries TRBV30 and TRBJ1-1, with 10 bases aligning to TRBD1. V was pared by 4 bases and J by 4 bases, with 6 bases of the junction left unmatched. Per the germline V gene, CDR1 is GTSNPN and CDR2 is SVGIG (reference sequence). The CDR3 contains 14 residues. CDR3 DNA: TGTGCCTGGACTAGACAGGGGGCCAGCACTGAAGCTTTCTTT. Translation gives CAWTRQGASTEAFF.

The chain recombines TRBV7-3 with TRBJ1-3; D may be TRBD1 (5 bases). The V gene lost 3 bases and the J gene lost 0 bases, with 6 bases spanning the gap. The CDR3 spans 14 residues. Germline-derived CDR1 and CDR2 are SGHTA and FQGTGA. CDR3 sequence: CASSFGHSGNTIYF. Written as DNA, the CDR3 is TGTGCCAGCAGCTTCGGACACTCTGGAAACACCATATATTTT.

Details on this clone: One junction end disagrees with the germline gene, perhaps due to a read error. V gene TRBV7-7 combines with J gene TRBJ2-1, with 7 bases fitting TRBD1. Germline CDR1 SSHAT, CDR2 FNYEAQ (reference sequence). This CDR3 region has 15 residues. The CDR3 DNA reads TGTGCTAGCAGCCGAGACAGGGAGTTGTACAATGAGCAGTTCTTC. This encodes CASSRDRELYNEQFF.

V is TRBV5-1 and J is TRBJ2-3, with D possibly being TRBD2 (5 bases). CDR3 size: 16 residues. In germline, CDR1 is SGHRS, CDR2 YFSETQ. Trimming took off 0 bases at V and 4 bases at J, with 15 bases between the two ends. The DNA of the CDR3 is TGCGCCAGCAGCTTGGTCCGGGGTGGGCGGGCAGATACGCAGTATTTT. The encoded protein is CASSLVRGGRADTQYF.

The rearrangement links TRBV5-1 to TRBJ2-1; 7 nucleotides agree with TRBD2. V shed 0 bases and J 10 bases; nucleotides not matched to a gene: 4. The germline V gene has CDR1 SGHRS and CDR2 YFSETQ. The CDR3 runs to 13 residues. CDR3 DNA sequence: TGCGCCAGCAGCTTGGGGACTAGAGGCGAGCAGTTCTTC. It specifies CASSLGTRGEQFF.

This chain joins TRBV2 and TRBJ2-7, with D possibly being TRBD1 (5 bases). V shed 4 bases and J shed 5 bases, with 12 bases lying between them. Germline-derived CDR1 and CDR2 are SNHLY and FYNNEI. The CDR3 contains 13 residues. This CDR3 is CASSGQTPNEQYF. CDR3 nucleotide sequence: TGTGCCAGCAGTGGACAGACGCCCAACGAGCAGTACTTC.

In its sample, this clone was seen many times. CDR3 amino acids: CASSSSGWSYEQYF. The CDR3, as DNA: TGTGCCAGCAGTAGTAGCGGGTGGTCCTACGAGCAGTACTTC. The chain joins TRBV28 to TRBJ2-7, with 7 bases matching TRBD2. The CDR3 consists of 14 residues. The ends lost 5 bases at V and 1 base at J; junction bases unmatched: 5. Germline CDR1 reads MDHEN; CDR2 reads SYDVKM.

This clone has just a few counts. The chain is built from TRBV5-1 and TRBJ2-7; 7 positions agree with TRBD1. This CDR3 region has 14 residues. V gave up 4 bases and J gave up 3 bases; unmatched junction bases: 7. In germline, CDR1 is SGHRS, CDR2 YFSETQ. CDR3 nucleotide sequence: TGCGCCAGCAGCCACGGACAGGAGCTCTACGAGCAGTACTTC. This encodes CASSHGQELYEQYF.

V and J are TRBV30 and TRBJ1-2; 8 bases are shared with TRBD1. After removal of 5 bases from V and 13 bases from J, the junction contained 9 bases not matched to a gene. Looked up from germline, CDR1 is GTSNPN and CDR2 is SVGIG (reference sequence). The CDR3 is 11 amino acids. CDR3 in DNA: TGTGCCTGGGGGACAGGAGAGAGGCTCACCTTC. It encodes CAWGTGERLTF.

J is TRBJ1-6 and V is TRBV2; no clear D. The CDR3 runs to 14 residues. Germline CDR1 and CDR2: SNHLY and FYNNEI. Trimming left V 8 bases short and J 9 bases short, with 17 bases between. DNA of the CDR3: TGTGCCAGCCGCCGCGGGAGTTTCGGTTCACCCCTCCACTTT. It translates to CASRRGSFGSPLHF.